Reported below is one TCR beta chain. Its antigen is still unknown. The sample contains more than one DNA sequence encoding this CDR3. Purity of the untouched CD4+ T cells was 95% to 98%. This sample stems from a study of T cell repertoires and HLA-DP antigens. Profiling relied on immunoSEQ multiplex PCR, and the TCRdb table lists in-frame clones only, not all of them. The sample holds approximately 89,000 clones, roughly 86% seen once. The CDR3 runs 11 residues. Trimming took off 1 base at V and 7 bases at J, with 2 bases between the two ends. Germline CDR1 reads SGHVS; CDR2 reads FNYEAQ. Study-wide findings and caveats: Sorted CD137+ clonality was roughly 0.39 for both alloantigens, versus around 0.037 pre-culture.

The sequencing sample was made of CD4+ T cells from PBMCs. The chain combines TRBV7-6 with TRBJ2-1; D uncertain. The receptor comes from a man aged 45 to 65 in good health and CMV-seronegative. The CDR3 nucleotides read TGTGCCAGCAGCTTAGGGAATGAGCAGTTCTTC. Translating it yields CASSLGNEQFF.